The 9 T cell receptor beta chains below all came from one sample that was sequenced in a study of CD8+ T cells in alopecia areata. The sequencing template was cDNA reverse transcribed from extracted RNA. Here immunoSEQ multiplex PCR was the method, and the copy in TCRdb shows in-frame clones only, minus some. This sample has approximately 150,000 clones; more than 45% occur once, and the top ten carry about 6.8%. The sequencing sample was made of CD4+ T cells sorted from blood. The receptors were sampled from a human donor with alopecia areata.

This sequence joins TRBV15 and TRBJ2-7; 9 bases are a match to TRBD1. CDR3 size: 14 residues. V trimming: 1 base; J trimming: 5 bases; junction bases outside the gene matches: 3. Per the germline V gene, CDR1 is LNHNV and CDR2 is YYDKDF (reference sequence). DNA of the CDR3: TGTGCCACCAGCAGAGGTGGGACAGGGAACGAGCAGTACTTC. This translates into CATSRGGTGNEQYF.

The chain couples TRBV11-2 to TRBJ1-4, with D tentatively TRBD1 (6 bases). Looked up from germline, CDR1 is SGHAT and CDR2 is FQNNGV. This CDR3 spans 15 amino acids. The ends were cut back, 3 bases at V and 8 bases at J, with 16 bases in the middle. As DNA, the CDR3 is TGTGCCAGCAGCTTTTATGGCAGGGGAGGAGAAAAACTGTTTTTT. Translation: CASSFYGRGGEKLFF.

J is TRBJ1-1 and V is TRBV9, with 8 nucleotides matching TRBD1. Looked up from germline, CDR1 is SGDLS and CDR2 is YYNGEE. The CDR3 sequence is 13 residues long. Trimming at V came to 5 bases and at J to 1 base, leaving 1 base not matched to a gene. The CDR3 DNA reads TGTGCCAGCAGGACAGGGGAGAACACTGAAGCTTTCTTT. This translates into CASRTGENTEAFF.

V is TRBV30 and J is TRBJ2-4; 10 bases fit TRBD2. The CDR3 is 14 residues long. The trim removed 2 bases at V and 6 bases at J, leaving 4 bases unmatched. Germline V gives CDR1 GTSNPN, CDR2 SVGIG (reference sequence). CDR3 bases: TGTGCCTGGAGTCCTAGCGGGAGCGGAAACATTCAGTACTTC. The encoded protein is CAWSPSGSGNIQYF. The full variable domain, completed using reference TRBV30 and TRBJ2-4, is SQTIHQWPATLVQPVGSPLSLECTVEGTSNPNLYWYRQAAGRGLQLLFYSVGIGQISSEVPQNLSASRPQDRQFILSSKKLLLSDSGFYLCAWSPSGSGNIQYFGAGTRLSVL.

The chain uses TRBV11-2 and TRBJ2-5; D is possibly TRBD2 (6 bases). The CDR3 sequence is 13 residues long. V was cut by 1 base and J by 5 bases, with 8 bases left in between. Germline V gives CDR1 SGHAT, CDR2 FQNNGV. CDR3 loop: CASSLGLVETQYF. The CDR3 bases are TGTGCCAGCAGCTTAGGACTAGTGGAGACCCAGTACTTC.

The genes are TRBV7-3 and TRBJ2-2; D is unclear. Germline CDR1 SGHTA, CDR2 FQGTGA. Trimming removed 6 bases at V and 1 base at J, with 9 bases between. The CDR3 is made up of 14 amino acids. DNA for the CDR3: TGTGCCAGCAGTTTGCAAGGGAACACCGGGGAGCTGTTTTTT. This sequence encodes CASSLQGNTGELFF.

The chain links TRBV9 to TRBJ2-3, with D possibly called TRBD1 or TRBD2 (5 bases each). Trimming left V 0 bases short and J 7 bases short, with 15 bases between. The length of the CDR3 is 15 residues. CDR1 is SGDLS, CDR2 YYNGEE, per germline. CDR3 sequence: CASSVGGTVVHTQYF. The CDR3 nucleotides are TGTGCCAGCAGCGTAGGGGGGACGGTTGTGCATACGCAGTATTTT.

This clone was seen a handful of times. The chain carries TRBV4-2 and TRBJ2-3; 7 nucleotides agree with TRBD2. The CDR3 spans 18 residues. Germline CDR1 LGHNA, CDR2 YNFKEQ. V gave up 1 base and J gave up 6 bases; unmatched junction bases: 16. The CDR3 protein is CASSQARRVRGRVDTQYF. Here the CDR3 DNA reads TGTGCCAGCAGCCAAGCTCGGCGCGTTAGAGGGAGGGTGGATACGCAGTATTTT.

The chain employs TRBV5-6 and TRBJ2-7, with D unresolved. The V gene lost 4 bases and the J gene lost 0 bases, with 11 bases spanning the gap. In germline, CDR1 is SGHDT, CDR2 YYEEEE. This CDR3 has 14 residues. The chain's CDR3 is CASSVGRTSYEQYF. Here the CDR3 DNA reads TGTGCCAGCAGCGTTGGACGGACCTCCTACGAGCAGTACTTC.